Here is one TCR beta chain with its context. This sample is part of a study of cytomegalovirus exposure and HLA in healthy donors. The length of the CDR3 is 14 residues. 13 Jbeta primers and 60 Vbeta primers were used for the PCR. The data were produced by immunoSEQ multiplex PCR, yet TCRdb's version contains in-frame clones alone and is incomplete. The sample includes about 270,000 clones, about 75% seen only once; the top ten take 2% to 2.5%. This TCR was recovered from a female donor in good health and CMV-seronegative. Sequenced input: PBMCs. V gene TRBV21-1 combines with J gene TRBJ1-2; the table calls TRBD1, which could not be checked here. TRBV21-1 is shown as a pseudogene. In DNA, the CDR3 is TGTGCCAGCAGCACAGGCCGTTGGAAACCCAACTACACCTTC. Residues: CASSTGRWKPNYTF.